This is a list of T cell receptor beta chains from one sample in a study of blood T cell repertoires in COVID-19. Repertoires were generated with immunoSEQ multiplex PCR, while TCRdb's copy carries only in-frame clones and drops some. The repertoire includes 65,000 to 85,000 clones, roughly 91% of them detected once, and under 13% sits in the top ten. Specimen: peripheral blood. Receptors originate from a woman in her late teens or twenties with acute or convalescent COVID-19. Both conserved end residues are part of each CDR3. D genes are given only for firm matches. Where a row states a size, it is once, few, many or the class of an expanded clone; other rows omit it.

V,J,D,size,CDR3,DNA
TRBV9,TRBJ2-7,TRBD1,-,CASSEGQGFEQYF,TGTGCCAGCAGCGAGGGACAGGGTTTCGAGCAGTACTTC
TRBV7-9,TRBJ2-1,TRBD2,-,CASSSSGLLGEQFF,TGTGCCAGCAGCTCTAGCGGTCTGCTGGGGGAGCAGTTCTTC
TRBV4-3,TRBJ1-1,TRBD1,-,CASSERTGGKAFF,TGCGCCAGCAGCGAGCGGACAGGGGGTAAAGCTTTCTTT
TRBV7-2,TRBJ1-2,-,-,CASSNSNGREANYGYTF,TGTGCCAGCAGCAATTCGAACGGCAGGGAGGCTAACTATGGCTACACCTTC
TRBV6-5,TRBJ1-6,-,once,CASRTSGEGSPLHF,TGTGCCAGCAGGACCTCAGGGGAAGGTTCACCCCTCCACTTT
TRBV12-2,TRBJ2-3,-,-,CASRLVGLAGFVTDTQYF,TGTGCAAGTCGCTTAGTTGGACTAGCGGGATTTGTAACAGATACGCAGTATTTT
TRBV6-2/TRBV6-3,TRBJ2-1,-,once,CASSSQNHPEQFF,TGTGCCAGCAGCTCCCAGAATCATCCTGAGCAGTTCTTC
TRBV19,TRBJ2-3,-,-,CASSGQYTDTQYF,TGTGCCAGTAGCGGACAGTACACAGATACGCAGTATTTT
TRBV19,TRBJ1-5,TRBD1,once,CASTKQGAGQPQHF,TGTGCCAGTACCAAACAGGGGGCTGGTCAGCCCCAGCATTTT
TRBV20-1,TRBJ2-2,-,once,CSASPANTGELFF,TGCAGTGCTAGTCCCGCGAACACCGGGGAGCTGTTTTTT
TRBV19,TRBJ1-5,TRBD1,medium-sized,CASSNTGGGNQPQHF,TGTGCCAGTAGCAATACAGGGGGGGGCAATCAGCCCCAGCATTTT
TRBV2,TRBJ1-1,-,-,CASSLGGLLNTEAFF,TGTGCCAGCAGCTTGGGGGGACTTCTGAACACTGAAGCTTTCTTT
TRBV19,TRBJ1-1,-,-,CASSANRAANTEAFF,TGTGCCAGTAGTGCTAACAGGGCGGCGAACACTGAAGCTTTCTTT
TRBV28,TRBJ2-3,TRBD1,-,CASKGTARTDTQYF,TGTGCCAGCAAGGGGACAGCTCGCACAGATACGCAGTATTTT
TRBV6-5,TRBJ1-1,TRBD1,-,CASSREDRALTEAFF,TGTGCCAGCAGCCGAGAGGACAGGGCATTGACTGAAGCTTTCTTT
TRBV6-1,TRBJ1-5,-,-,CASSERGLNQPQHF,TGTGCCAGCAGTGAAAGGGGCCTCAATCAGCCCCAGCATTTT
TRBV2,TRBJ1-5,-,-,CASTPGQTSPPQHF,TGTGCCAGCACTCCGGGACAAACCTCGCCGCCCCAGCATTTT
TRBV6-5,TRBJ2-1,TRBD2,-,CASSYAGGPYNEQFF,TGTGCCAGCAGTTACGCGGGGGGGCCTTACAATGAGCAGTTCTTC
TRBV7-6,TRBJ2-1,TRBD2,-,CASSRSGGSENEQFF,TGTGCCAGCAGCCGGAGCGGGGGGAGTGAGAATGAGCAGTTCTTC
TRBV14,TRBJ1-3,-,-,CASSQWGLHSGNTIYF,TGTGCCAGCAGCCAATGGGGGCTCCACTCTGGAAACACCATATATTTT
TRBV18,TRBJ2-1,TRBD2,-,CASSFGLAGINEQFF,TGTGCCAGCTCATTTGGACTAGCGGGAATCAATGAGCAGTTCTTC
TRBV14,TRBJ1-2,TRBD1,-,CASSQDGQGVYGYTF,TGTGCCAGCAGCCAAGATGGGCAGGGGGTCTATGGCTACACCTTC
TRBV27,TRBJ2-1,-,-,CASSLFLPQRYNEQFF,TGTGCCAGCAGTTTATTTCTACCCCAACGTTACAATGAGCAGTTCTTC